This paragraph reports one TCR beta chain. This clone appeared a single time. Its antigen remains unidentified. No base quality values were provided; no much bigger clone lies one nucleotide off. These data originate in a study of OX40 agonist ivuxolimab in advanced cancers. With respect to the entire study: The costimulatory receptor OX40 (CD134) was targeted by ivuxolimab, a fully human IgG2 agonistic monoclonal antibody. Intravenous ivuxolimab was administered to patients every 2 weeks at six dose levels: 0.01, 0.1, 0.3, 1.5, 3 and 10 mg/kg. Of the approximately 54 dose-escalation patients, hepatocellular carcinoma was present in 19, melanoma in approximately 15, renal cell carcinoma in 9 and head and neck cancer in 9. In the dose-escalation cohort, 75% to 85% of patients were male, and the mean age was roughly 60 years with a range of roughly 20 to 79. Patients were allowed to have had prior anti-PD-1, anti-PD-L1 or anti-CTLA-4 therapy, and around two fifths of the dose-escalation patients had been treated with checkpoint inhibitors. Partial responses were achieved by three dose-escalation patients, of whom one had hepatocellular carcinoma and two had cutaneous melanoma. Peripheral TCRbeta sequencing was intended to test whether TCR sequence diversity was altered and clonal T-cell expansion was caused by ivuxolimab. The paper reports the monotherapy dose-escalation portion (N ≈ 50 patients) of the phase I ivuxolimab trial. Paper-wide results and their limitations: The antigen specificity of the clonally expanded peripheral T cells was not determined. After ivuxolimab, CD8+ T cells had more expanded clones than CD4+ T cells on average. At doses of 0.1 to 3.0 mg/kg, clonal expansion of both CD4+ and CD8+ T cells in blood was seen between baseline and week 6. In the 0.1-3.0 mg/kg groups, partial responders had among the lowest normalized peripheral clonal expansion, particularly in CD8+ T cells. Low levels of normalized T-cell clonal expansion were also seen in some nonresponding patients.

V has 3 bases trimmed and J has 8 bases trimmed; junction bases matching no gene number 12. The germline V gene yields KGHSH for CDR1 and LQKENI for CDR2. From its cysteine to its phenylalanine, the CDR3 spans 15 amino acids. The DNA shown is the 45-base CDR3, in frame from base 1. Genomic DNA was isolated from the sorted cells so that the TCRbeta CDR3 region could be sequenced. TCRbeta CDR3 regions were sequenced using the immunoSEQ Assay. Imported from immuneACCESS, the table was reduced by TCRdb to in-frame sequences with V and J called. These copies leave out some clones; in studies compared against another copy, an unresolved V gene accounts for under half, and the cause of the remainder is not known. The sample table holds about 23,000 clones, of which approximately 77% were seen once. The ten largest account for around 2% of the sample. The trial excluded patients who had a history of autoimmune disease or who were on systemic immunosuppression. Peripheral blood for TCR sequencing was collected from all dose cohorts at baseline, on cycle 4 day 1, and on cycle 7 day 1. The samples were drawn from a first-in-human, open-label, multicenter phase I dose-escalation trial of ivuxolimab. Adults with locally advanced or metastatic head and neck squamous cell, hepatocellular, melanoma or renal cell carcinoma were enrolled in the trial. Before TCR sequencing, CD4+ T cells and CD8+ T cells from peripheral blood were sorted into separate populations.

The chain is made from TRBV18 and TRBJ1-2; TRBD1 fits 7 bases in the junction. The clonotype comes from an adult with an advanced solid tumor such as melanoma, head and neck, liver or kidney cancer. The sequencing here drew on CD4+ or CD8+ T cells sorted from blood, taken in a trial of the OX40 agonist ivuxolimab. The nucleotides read TGTGCCAGCTCACCCTCCGCGGGGACAGCGGGAGGCTACACCTTC. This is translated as CASSPSAGTAGGYTF. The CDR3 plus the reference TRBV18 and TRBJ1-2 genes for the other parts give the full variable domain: NAGVMQNPRHLVRRRGQEARLRCSPMKGHSHVYWYRQLPEEGLKFMVYLQKENIIDESGMPKERFSAEFPKEGPSILRIQQVVRGDSAAYFCASSPSAGTAGGYTFGSGTRLTVV.